The 17 T cell receptor beta chains reported below all come from one sample, sequenced in a study of cytomegalovirus exposure and HLA in healthy donors. PCR used 60 Vbeta primers and 13 Jbeta primers. Sequencing was performed with immunoSEQ multiplex PCR; in TCRdb, only in-frame clones are kept and a portion is missing. This sample has some 240,000 clones, with around 90% found just once. Sequencing was done on a sample of PBMCs. All receptors derive from a girl aged 2 to 10 in good health and CMV-seronegative.

This clone occurred a few times. The rearrangement uses TRBV30 and TRBJ2-5; 7 nucleotides agree with TRBD1. The germline CDR1 and CDR2 sequences are GTSNPN and SVGIG (reference sequence). The CDR3 runs 13 residues. V lost 2 bases to trimming and J lost 5 bases; unmatched junction nucleotides: 5. The CDR3 nucleotides read TGTGCCTGGAGTAAACAGGGGACGGAGACCCAGTACTTC. Its translation: CAWSKQGTETQYF. Full variable domain (remainder filled in from reference TRBV30 and TRBJ2-5): SQTIHQWPATLVQPVGSPLSLECTVEGTSNPNLYWYRQAAGRGLQLLFYSVGIGQISSEVPQNLSASRPQDRQFILSSKKLLLSDSGFYLCAWSKQGTETQYFGPGTRLLVL.

This sequence joins TRBV29-1 and TRBJ2-2; the D gene is possibly TRBD1 (5 bases). Trimming stripped 5 bases from V and 1 base from J, with 8 bases between. The germline V gene has CDR1 SQVTM and CDR2 ANQGSEA. This CDR3 region has 13 residues. The CDR3 loop is CSVSGRNTGELFF. The CDR3, as DNA: TGCAGCGTTTCAGGGCGGAACACCGGGGAGCTGTTTTTT.

This clone was seen just once. The chain recombines TRBV5-1 with TRBJ2-1; the D gene is possibly TRBD2 (6 bases). CDR1 SGHRS and CDR2 YFSETQ come from the germline V gene. The CDR3 has 16 residues. Between the trimmed V and J ends, which lost 3 bases and 8 bases, there was a span of 21 bases. The chain's CDR3 is CASSWTGRGGRDEQFF. The CDR3 nucleotides read TGCGCCAGCAGCTGGACCGGGAGAGGTGGTAGAGATGAGCAGTTCTTC. Together with reference TRBV5-1 and TRBJ2-1, the CDR3 gives the full variable domain: KAGVTQTPRYLIKTRGQQVTLSCSPISGHRSVSWYQQTPGQGLQFLFEYFSETQRNKGNFPGRFSGRQFSNSRSEMNVSTLELGDSALYLCASSWTGRGGRDEQFFGPGTRLTVL.

CDR3 in amino acids: CASSLVSQNNEQFF. The CDR3 DNA is TGTGCCAGCAGCTTAGTTTCTCAGAACAATGAGCAGTTCTTC. This rearrangement joins TRBV7-6 to TRBJ2-1; no reliable D call. This CDR3 has 14 amino acids. Deletions cut 1 base from V and 5 bases from J, with 9 bases between. CDR1 and CDR2 (germline): SGHVS, FNYEAQ.

The chain has TRBV23-1 and TRBJ1-2, with 8 nucleotides matching TRBD1. TRBV23-1 qualifies as an ORF whose function is uncertain. This CDR3 is built from 18 residues. V dropped 2 bases and J dropped 0; count of bases not matched to a gene: 11. The CDR3, as DNA: TGCGCCAGCAGTCAAGTTTCCGACAGGGGAAAATCTAACTATGGCTACACCTTC. This encodes CASSQVSDRGKSNYGYTF.

V and J are TRBV9 and TRBJ1-2, with 7 positions matching TRBD1. The CDR3 is 14 amino acids. V dropped 5 bases and J dropped 6; count of bases not matched to a gene: 10. Germline V gene sequence: CDR1 SGDLS, CDR2 YYNGEE. CDR3 residues: CASRPTGVVNGYTF. CDR3 in DNA: TGTGCCAGCAGGCCCACAGGGGTCGTAAATGGCTACACCTTC.

This clone showed up just once. The chain couples TRBV4-1 to TRBJ2-1; 12 bases map to TRBD1. The CDR3 runs 17 residues. In germline, CDR1 is MGHRA, CDR2 YSYEKL. V lost 5 bases to trimming and J lost 9 bases; unmatched junction nucleotides: 14. The CDR3 region has the DNA TGCGCCAGCAGCTCGAAAGCCACCGGGACAGGGGGCCGTGAGCAGTTCTTC. Translation gives CASSSKATGTGGREQFF.

The chain uses TRBV7-9 and TRBJ2-1; D possibly corresponds to TRBD1 (6 bases). Germline V CDR1 and CDR2: SEHNR, FQNEAQ (reference sequence). The CDR3 runs to 17 residues. Trimming left V 5 bases short and J 2 bases short, with 19 bases between. CDR3 protein: CASSQTRTGTTYNEQFF. The CDR3 nucleotides are TGTGCCAGCAGCCAAACACGTACAGGGACCACCTACAATGAGCAGTTCTTC.

The genes are TRBV4-2 and TRBJ1-5; 9 bases line up with TRBD1. CDR1 and CDR2 from the germline V gene are LGHNA and YNFKEQ. This CDR3 is built from 14 residues. Losses at the gene ends were 4 bases for V and 6 bases for J; bases not matched to a gene: 4. Written as DNA, the CDR3 is TGTGCCAGCAGCCTGGACAGGGGTGGTCAGCCCCAGCATTTT. Its protein is CASSLDRGGQPQHF.

The chain carries TRBV9 and TRBJ2-7; 8 bases line up with TRBD2. Germline V gene lookup returns CDR1 SGDLS and CDR2 YYNGEE. The CDR3 length is 17 residues. V lost 0 bases, J lost 7 bases, and 15 bases stayed unmatched. In DNA form, the CDR3 reads TGTGCCAGCAGCGTAGAGCCGGGTAGCGGGACGCTGGGGGAGCAGTACTTC. Protein product: CASSVEPGSGTLGEQYF.

The chain joins TRBV20-1 to TRBJ1-6; the D is unclear. V was shortened by 4 bases and J by 13 bases, with 5 bases between the two germline ends. Germline V gives CDR1 DFQATT, CDR2 SNEGSKA (reference sequence). The length of the CDR3 is 9 residues. The CDR3 DNA follows: TGCAGTGCTACTCCCCCCCTCCACTTT. It specifies CSATPPLHF.

This clone showed up just a few times. The rearrangement links TRBV25-1 to TRBJ1-4; D remains unclear. CDR1 and CDR2 from the germline V gene are MGHDK and SYGVNS. V was shortened by 4 bases and J by 8 bases, with 8 bases between the two germline ends. The CDR3 consists of 12 residues. The CDR3 protein is CASSGGEEKLFF. The CDR3 bases are TGTGCCAGCAGTGGAGGAGAAGAAAAACTGTTTTTT.

The chain uses TRBV2 and TRBJ2-7; no definite D call. Trimming removed 8 bases from V and 3 bases from J, with 8 bases in between. This CDR3 comprises 11 residues. Germline V gene data show CDR1 as SNHLY and CDR2 as FYNNEI. The CDR3 sequence: CASCAVYEQYF. As DNA, the CDR3 is TGTGCCAGCTGTGCGGTCTACGAGCAGTACTTC. The entire variable domain, with the rest obtained from reference TRBV2 and TRBJ2-7, is as follows: EPEVTQTPSHQVTQMGQEVILRCVPISNHLYFYWYRQILGQKVEFLVSFYNNEISEKSEIFDDQFSVERPDGSNFTLKIRSTKLEDSAMYFCASCAVYEQYFGPGTRLTVT.

The rearrangement joins TRBV7-3 to TRBJ1-5; weak D call: TRBD1 (5 bases). The CDR3 is made up of 13 amino acids. V dropped 3 bases and J dropped 5 bases, with 8 bases sitting between them. Per germline, CDR1 SGHTA and CDR2 FQGTGA. The CDR3 DNA is TGTGCCAGCAGCTTCGACAGAGATCAGCCCCAGCATTTT. Residues: CASSFDRDQPQHF.

This chain joins TRBV14 and TRBJ2-1; tentative D call: TRBD2 (6 bases). The CDR3 extends over 20 amino acids. The ends were cut back, 4 bases at V and 4 bases at J, with 29 bases in the middle. The germline CDR1 and CDR2 sequences are SGHDN and FVKESK. The CDR3 bases are TGTGCCAGCAGCCCCCCACGGAAGGGTCAACGGGAGCAAATTTACAATGAGCAGTTCTTC. This codes for CASSPPRKGQREQIYNEQFF. The variable domain in full, completed from reference TRBV14 and TRBJ2-1, reads EAGVTQFPSHSVIEKGQTVTLRCDPISGHDNLYWYRRVMGKEIKFLLHFVKESKQDESGMPNNRFLAERTGGTYSTLKVQPAELEDSGVYFCASSPPRKGQREQIYNEQFFGPGTRLTVL.

V is TRBV2 and J is TRBJ2-1, with D maybe TRBD2 (7 bases). V was trimmed by 11 bases and J by 3 bases, leaving 23 bases between them. The CDR3 runs 16 residues. Germline assignment: CDR1 SNHLY and CDR2 FYNNEI. The CDR3 DNA is TGTGCCGTCCGGGGGGCGCAATGGATTCTCTACAATGAGCAGTTCTTC. As protein: CAVRGAQWILYNEQFF.

The chain combines TRBV5-6 with TRBJ1-4, with 7 bases lining up with TRBD1. Germline trimming cut 4 bases from V and 0 bases from J; bases unmatched to any gene: 0. CDR3 length: 14 residues. CDR1 is SGHDT and CDR2 is YYEEEE in the germline V gene. The CDR3, as DNA: TGTGCCAGCAGCACAGGGGCAACTAATGAAAAACTGTTTTTT. Protein sequence: CASSTGATNEKLFF.